Sequencing of this T cell receptor (beta chain) was carried out in a study of T-cell reconstitution after alpha-beta-depleted transplantation in children. This CDR3 region has 14 residues. V was cut by 5 bases and J by 2 bases, with 12 bases left in between. Germline CDR1 reads PRHDT; CDR2 reads FYEKMQ (reference sequence). The library targeted TCRbeta and was prepared with unique molecular identifiers. Via MiXCR, TCRdb re-called the PCR reads, giving one row per CDR3 protein. The top ten clones hold around 2.5% of a sample with about 500,000 distinct CDR3 sequences, about 31% of them seen once. The source of this sequence is a human donor who donated a stem cell graft to a child with aplastic anemia. The specimen was PBMCs from the stem cell graft donor, collected from the stem cell graft. This chain connects TRBV13 to TRBJ1-1; D possibly corresponds to TRBD1 (6 bases). CDR3 in amino acids: CASSQTTGNTEAFF. The CDR3 DNA sequence: TGTGCCAGCAGCCAAACGACAGGCAACACTGAAGCTTTCTTT.